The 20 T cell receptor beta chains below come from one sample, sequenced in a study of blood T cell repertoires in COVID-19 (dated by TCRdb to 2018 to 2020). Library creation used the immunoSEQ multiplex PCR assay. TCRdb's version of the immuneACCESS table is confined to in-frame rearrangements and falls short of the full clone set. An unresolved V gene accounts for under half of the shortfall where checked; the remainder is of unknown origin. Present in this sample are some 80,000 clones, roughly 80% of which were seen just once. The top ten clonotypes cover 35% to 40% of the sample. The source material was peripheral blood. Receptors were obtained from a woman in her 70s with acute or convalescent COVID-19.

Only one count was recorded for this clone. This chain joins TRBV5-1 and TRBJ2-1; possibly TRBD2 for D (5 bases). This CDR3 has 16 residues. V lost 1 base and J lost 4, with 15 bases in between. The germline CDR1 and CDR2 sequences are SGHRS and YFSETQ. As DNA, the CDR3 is TGCGCCAGCAGCTTGCGGGTAGCGAGATCTTACAATGAGCAGTTCTTC. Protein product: CASSLRVARSYNEQFF.

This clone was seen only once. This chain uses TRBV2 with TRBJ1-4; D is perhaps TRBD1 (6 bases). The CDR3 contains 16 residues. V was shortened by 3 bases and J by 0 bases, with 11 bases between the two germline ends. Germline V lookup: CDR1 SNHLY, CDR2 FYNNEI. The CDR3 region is CASSDWGGSTNEKLFF. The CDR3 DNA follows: TGTGCCAGCAGTGATTGGGGGGGCTCAACTAATGAAAAACTGTTTTTT.

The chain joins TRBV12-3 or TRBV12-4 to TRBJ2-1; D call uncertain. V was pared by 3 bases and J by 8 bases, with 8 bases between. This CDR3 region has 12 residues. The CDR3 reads CASSFTSYEQFF. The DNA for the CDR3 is TGTGCCAGCAGTTTTACTTCCTATGAGCAGTTCTTC.

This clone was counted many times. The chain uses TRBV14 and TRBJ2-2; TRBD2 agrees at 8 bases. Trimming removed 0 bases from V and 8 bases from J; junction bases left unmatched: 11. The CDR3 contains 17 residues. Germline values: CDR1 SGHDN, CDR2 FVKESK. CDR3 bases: TGTGCCAGCAGCCAAGAGGCCAGCGGGAGTAGGTTGGGGGAGCTGTTTTTT. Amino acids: CASSQEASGSRLGELFF.

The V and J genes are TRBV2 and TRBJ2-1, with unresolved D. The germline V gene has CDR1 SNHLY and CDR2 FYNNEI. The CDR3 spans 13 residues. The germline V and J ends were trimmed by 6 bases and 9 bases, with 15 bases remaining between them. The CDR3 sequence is CASSPLERGEQFF. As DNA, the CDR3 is TGTGCCAGCAGCCCCCTAGAGAGAGGTGAGCAGTTCTTC.

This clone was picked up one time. In DNA, the CDR3 is TGTGCCAGCAGTTACGGGAGGAATACAGATACGCAGTATTTT. Translating gives CASSYGRNTDTQYF. The chain couples TRBV6-2 or TRBV6-3 to TRBJ2-3; D perhaps matches TRBD2 (6 bases). V lost 2 bases to trimming and J lost 3 bases, with 9 bases between them. The CDR3 totals 14 residues. Per the germline V gene, CDR1 is MNHEY and CDR2 is SVGEGT.

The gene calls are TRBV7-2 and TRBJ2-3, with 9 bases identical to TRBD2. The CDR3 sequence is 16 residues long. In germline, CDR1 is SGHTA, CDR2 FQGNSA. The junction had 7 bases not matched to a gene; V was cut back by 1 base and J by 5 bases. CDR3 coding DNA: TGTGCCAGCAGCTTAGTGGGCGGGAGGGCAGGAGATACGCAGTATTTT. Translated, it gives CASSLVGGRAGDTQYF.

CDR3: CATRGGQETQYF. DNA for the CDR3: TGTGCCACACGCGGGGGGCAAGAGACCCAGTACTTC. The chain carries TRBV2 and TRBJ2-5; 8 bases map to TRBD2. Trimming at V came to 10 bases and at J to 2 bases, leaving 3 bases not matched to a gene. CDR1 and CDR2 from the germline V gene are SNHLY and FYNNEI. The CDR3 is 12 residues long.

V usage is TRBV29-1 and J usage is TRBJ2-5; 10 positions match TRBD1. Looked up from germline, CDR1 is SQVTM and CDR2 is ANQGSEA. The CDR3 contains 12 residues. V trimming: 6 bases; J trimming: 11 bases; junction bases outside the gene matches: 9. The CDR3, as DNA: TGCAGCGTGGGGACAGGGGATGGATATCAGTACTTC. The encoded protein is CSVGTGDGYQYF.

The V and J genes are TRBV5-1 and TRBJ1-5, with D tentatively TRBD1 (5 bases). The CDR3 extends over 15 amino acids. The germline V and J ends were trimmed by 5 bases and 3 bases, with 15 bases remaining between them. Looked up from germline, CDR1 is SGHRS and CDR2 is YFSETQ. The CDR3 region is CASRPDTGYNQPQHF. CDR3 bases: TGCGCCAGCAGACCGGACACTGGGTACAATCAGCCCCAGCATTTT.

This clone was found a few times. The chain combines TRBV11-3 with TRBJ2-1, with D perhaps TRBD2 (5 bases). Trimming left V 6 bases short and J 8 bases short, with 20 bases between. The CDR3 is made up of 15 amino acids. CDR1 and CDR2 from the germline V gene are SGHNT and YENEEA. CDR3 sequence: CASSYGGVGEDEQFF. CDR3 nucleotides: TGTGCCAGCAGTTACGGAGGAGTAGGCGAAGATGAGCAGTTCTTC.

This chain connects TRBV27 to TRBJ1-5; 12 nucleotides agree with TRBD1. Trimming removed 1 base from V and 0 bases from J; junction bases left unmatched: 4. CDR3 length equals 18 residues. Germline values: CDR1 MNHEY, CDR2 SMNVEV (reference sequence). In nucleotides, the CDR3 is TGTGCCAGCAGTTTATTGGGACAGGGGGCTGATAGCAATCAGCCCCAGCATTTT. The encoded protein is CASSLLGQGADSNQPQHF.

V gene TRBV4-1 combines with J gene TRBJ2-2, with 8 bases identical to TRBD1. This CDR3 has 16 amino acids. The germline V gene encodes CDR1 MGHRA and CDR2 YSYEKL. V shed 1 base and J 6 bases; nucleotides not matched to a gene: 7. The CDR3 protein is CASSQVDRGYAGELFF. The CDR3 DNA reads TGCGCCAGCAGCCAAGTAGACAGGGGATATGCCGGGGAGCTGTTTTTT.

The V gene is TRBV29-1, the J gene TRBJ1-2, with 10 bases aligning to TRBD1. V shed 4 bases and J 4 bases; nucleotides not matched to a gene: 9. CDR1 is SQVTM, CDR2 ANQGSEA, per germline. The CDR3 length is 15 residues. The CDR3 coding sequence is TGCAGCGTTGGTCAGACAGGGGGCTTGGGCTATGGCTACACCTTC. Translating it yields CSVGQTGGLGYGYTF. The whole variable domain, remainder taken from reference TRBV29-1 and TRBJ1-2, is SAVISQKPSRDICQRGTSLTIQCQVDSQVTMMFWYRQQPGQSLTLIATANQGSEATYESGFVIDKFPISRPNLTFSTLTVSNMSPEDSSIYLCSVGQTGGLGYGYTFGSGTRLTVV.

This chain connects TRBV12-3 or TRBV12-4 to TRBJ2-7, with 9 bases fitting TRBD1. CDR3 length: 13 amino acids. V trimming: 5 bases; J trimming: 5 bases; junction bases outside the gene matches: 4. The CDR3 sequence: CASSVGQGNEQYF. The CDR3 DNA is TGTGCCAGCAGTGTCGGACAGGGGAACGAGCAGTACTTC.

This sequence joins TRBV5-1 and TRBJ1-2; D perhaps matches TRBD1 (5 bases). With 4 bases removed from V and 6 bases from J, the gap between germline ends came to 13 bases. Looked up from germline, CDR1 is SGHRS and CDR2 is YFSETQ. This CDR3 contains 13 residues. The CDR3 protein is CASSPSGGNGYTF. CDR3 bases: TGCGCCAGCAGCCCCTCCGGGGGTAATGGCTACACCTTC.

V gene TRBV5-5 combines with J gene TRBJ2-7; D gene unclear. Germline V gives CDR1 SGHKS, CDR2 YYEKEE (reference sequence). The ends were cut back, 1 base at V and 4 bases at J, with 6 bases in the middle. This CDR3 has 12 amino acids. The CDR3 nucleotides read TGTGCCAGCAGCTTGAACTTATACGAGCAGTACTTC. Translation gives CASSLNLYEQYF.

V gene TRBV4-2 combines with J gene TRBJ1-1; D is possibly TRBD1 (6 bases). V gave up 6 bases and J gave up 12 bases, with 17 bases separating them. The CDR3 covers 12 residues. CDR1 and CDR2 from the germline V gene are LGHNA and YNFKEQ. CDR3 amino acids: CASSTEQGKTFF. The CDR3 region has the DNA TGTGCCAGCAGTACAGAGCAGGGGAAAACTTTCTTT.

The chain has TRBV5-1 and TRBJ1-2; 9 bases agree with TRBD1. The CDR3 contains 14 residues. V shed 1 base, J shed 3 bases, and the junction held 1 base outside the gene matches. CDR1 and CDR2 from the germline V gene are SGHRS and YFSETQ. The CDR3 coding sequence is TGCGCCAGCAGCTTGAGACAGGGGGACTATGGCTACACCTTC. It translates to CASSLRQGDYGYTF.

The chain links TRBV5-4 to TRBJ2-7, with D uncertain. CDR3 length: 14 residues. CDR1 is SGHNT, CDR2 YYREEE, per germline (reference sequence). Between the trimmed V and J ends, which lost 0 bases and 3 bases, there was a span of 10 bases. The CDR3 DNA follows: TGTGCCAGCAGCTTGGACCCTCGCTACTACGAGCAGTACTTC. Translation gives CASSLDPRYYEQYF.